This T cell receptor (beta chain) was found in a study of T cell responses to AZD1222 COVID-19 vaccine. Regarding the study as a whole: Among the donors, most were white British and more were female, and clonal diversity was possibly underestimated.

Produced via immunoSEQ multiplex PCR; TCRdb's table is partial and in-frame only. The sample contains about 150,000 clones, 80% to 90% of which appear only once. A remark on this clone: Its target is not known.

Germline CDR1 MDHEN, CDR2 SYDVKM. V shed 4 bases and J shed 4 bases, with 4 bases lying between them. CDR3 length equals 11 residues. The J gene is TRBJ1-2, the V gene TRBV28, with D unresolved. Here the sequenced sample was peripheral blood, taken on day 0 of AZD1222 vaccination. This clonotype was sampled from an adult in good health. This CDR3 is CASSSGYGYTF. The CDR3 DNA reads TGTGCCAGCAGTTCAGGCTATGGCTACACCTTC.